These 6 T cell receptor beta chains share one sample of origin, sequenced in a study of PD-L1 blockade in urothelial cancer. Some clones are missing from TCRdb's copy, which holds only in-frame ones; the method was immunoSEQ multiplex PCR. Of about 120,000 clones listed, 86% are singletons. This sample's time point: peripheral blood 6 weeks after treatment start. Sequenced material: PBMCs, taken around atezolizumab (anti-PD-L1) treatment. These TCRs come from a man between 50 and 59 years old with urothelial cancer.

This clone was observed a single time. CDR3 sequence: CASSPSVDTQYF. Written as DNA, the CDR3 is TGTGCCAGCTCCCCTAGCGTGGATACGCAGTATTTT. The rearrangement joins TRBV18 to TRBJ2-3; a possible D gene is TRBD2 (6 bases). CDR1 KGHSH and CDR2 LQKENI come from the germline V gene. V lost 6 bases and J lost 6, with 10 bases in between. The CDR3 covers 12 residues.

This rearrangement joins TRBV27 to TRBJ2-6, with a possible D match to TRBD1 (5 bases). CDR1 is MNHEY and CDR2 is SMNVEV in the germline V gene (reference sequence). The CDR3 runs to 13 residues. The V gene lost 5 bases and the J gene lost 7 bases, with 9 bases spanning the gap. The chain's CDR3 is CASSPRTANVLTF. For the CDR3, the DNA is TGTGCCAGCAGTCCCCGGACAGCCAACGTCCTGACTTTC.

The gene calls are TRBV21-1 and TRBJ2-7; the table assigns TRBD1, which was not confirmed against the DNA. TRBV21-1 is a known pseudogene. CDR3 length: 16 residues. The CDR3 region has the DNA TGTGCCAGCAGCAAACCTTCACAGGGTTTCCGCTACGAGCAGTACTTC. This codes for CASSKPSQGFRYEQYF.

This chain joins TRBV18 and TRBJ1-5; no definite D call. Per the germline V gene, CDR1 is KGHSH and CDR2 is LQKENI. Between the trimmed V and J ends, which lost 2 bases and 0 bases, there was a span of 11 bases. The CDR3 loop spans 16 amino acids. The CDR3 DNA sequence: TGTGCCAGCTCACCAGGTCCGGGAAATAGCAATCAGCCCCAGCATTTT. This gives the protein CASSPGPGNSNQPQHF.

The genes are TRBV5-1 and TRBJ2-3; 9 bases are a match to TRBD2. After removal of 0 bases from V and 3 bases from J, the junction contained 2 bases not matched to a gene. CDR3 length: 15 amino acids. CDR1 and CDR2 (germline): SGHRS, YFSETQ. The DNA for the CDR3 is TGCGCCAGCAGCTTGGGCGGGAGGGTGACAGATACGCAGTATTTT. Amino acids: CASSLGGRVTDTQYF.

The chain uses TRBV19 and TRBJ1-2, with D perhaps matching TRBD1 (5 bases). The CDR3 contains 17 residues. V dropped 2 bases and J dropped 0 bases, with 16 bases sitting between them. CDR1 and CDR2 (germline): LNHDA, SQIVND (reference sequence). The DNA for the CDR3 is TGTGCCAGTAGTATATTAGGGGCTTCCCCTACTAACTATGGCTACACCTTC. Its translation is CASSILGASPTNYGYTF.